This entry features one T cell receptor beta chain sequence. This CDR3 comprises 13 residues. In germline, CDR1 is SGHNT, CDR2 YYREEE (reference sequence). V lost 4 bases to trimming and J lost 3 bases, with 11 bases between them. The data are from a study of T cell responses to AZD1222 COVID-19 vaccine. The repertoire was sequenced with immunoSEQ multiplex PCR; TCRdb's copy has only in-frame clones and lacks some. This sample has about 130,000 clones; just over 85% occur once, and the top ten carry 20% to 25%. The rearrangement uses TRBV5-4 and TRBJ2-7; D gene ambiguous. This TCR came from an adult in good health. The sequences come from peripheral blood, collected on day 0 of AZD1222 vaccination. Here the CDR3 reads CASSPGQFYEQYF. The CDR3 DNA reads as TGTGCCAGCAGCCCCGGTCAGTTCTACGAGCAGTACTTC.